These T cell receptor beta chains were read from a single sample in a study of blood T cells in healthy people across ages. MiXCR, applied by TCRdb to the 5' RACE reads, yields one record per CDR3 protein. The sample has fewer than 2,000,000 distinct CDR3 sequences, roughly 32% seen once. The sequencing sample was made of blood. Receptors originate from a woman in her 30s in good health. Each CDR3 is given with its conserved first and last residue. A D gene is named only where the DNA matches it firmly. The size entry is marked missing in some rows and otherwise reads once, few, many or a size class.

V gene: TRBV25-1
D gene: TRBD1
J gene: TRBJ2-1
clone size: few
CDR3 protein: CASSESTGGEQFF
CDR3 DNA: TGTGCCAGCAGTGAATCCACAGGGGGCGAACAGTTCTTC

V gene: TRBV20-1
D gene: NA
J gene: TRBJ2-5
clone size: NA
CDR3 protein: CSASRVVRETQYF
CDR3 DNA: TGCAGTGCTAGCAGGGTCGTCCGGGAGACCCAGTACTTC

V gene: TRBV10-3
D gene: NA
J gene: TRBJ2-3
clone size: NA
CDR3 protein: CAISERAGGTDTQYF
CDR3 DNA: TGTGCCATCAGTGAGAGAGCAGGGGGCACAGATACGCAGTATTTT

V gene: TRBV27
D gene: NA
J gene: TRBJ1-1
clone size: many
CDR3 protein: CASSLSIQATEAFF
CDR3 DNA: TGTGCCAGCAGTTTATCGATACAGGCCACTGAAGCTTTCTTT

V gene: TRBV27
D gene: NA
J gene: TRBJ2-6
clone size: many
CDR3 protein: CASSLLGPGANVLTF
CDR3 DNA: TGTGCCAGCAGTTTATTGGGACCTGGGGCCAACGTCCTGACTTTC

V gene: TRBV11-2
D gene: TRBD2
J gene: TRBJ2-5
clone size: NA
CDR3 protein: CASSPLAGLQETQYF
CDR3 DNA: TGTGCCAGCAGCCCTCTAGCGGGACTCCAAGAGACCCAGTACTTC

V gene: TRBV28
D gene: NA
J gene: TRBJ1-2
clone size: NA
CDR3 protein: CASSFGAGGYGYTF
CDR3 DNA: TGTGCCAGCAGTTTCGGTGCGGGGGGCTATGGCTACACCTTC

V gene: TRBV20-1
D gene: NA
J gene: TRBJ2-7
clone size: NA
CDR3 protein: CSATAGAAIYEQYF
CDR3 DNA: TGCAGTGCTACAGCCGGGGCTGCCATTTACGAGCAGTACTTC

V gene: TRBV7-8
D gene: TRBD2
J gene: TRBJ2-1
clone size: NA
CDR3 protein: CASSLALAGASQFYNEQFF
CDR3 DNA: TGTGCCAGCAGCTTAGCGCTAGCGGGGGCCTCCCAATTCTACAATGAGCAGTTCTTC

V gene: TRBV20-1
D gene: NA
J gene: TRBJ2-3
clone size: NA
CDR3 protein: CSARTLVEVTDTQYF
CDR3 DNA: TGCAGTGCTAGAACACTAGTGGAAGTCACAGATACGCAGTATTTT

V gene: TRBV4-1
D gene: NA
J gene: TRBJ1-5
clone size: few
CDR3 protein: CASSQVEDSSNQPQHF
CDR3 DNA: TGCGCCAGCAGCCAAGTAGAGGACAGTAGCAATCAGCCCCAGCATTTT

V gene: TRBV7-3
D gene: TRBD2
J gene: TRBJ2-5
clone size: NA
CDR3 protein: CASSPGTSGGASQETQYF
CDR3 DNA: TGTGCCAGCAGCCCTGGGACCAGCGGGGGGGCCTCCCAAGAGACCCAGTACTTC

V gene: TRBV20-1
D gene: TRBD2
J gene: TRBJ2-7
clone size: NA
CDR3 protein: CSASRGSPGRAGGYEQYF
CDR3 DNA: TGCAGTGCTAGTAGAGGGAGTCCCGGGAGGGCCGGGGGGTACGAGCAGTACTTC

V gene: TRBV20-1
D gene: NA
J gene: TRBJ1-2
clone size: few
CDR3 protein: CSARAGQGSYGYTF
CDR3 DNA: TGCAGTGCTAGAGCGGGGCAGGGGTCCTATGGCTACACCTTC

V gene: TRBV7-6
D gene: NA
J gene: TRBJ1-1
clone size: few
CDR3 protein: CASSSGGKPNTEAFF
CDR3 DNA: TGTGCCAGCAGCTCCGGGGGCAAGCCTAACACTGAAGCTTTCTTT

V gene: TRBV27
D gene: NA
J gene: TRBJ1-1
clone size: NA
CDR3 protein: CASSFLGEAFF
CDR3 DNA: TGTGCCAGCAGTTTTTTAGGGGAAGCTTTCTTT

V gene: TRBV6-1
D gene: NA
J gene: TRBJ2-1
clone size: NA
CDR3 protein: CASSEAIGERGSVLKQFF
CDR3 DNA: TGTGCCAGCAGTGAAGCAATAGGTGAAAGGGGTAGTGTTCTGAAGCAGTTCTTC

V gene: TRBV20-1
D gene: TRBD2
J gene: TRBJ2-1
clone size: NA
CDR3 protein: CSAHDGGGVPYNEQFF
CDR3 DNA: TGCAGTGCTCATGACGGCGGGGGGGTCCCCTACAATGAGCAGTTCTTC

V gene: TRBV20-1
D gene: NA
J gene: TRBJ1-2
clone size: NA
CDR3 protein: CSAGSRGRYGYTF
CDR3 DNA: TGCAGTGCTGGGTCTCGGGGACGCTATGGCTACACCTTC

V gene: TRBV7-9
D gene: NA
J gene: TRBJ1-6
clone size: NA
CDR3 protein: CASSDHGGNSPLHF
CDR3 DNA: TGTGCCAGCAGCGACCATGGAGGGAATTCACCCCTCCACTTT

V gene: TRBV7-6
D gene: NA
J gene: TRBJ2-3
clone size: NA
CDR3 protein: CASSLEGSPRNTQYF
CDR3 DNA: TGTGCCAGCAGCTTAGAAGGCTCTCCAAGGAATACGCAGTATTTT

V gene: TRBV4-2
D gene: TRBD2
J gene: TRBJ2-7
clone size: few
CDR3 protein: CASSPRGDPQVYF
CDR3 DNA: TGTGCCAGCAGTCCACGGGGGGACCCTCAGGTGTACTTC

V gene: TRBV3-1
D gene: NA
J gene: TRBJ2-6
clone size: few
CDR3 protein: CASSHGSSGTNVLTF
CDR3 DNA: TGTGCCAGCAGCCATGGAAGTTCTGGGACCAACGTCCTGACTTTC

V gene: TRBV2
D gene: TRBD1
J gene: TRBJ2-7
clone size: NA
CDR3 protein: CASSGNRGLDEQYF
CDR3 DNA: TGTGCCAGCAGTGGCAACAGGGGGCTGGACGAGCAGTACTTC

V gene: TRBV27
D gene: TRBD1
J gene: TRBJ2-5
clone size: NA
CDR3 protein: CASSWGGQGKETQYF
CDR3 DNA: TGTGCCAGCAGTTGGGGGGGACAGGGGAAAGAGACCCAGTACTTC

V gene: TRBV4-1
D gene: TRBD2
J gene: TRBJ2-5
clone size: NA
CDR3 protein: CASSQNPGLDHETQYF
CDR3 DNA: TGCGCCAGCAGCCAGAACCCGGGACTAGATCACGAGACCCAGTACTTC

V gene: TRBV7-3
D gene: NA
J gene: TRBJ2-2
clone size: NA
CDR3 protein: CASSLTHFDTGELFF
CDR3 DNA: TGTGCCAGCAGCTTAACACACTTCGACACCGGGGAGCTGTTTTTT

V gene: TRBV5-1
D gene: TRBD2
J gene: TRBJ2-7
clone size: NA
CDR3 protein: CASSLGGLAGGNYEQYF
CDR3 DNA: TGCGCCAGCAGCTTGGGGGGACTAGCGGGAGGCAACTACGAGCAGTACTTC

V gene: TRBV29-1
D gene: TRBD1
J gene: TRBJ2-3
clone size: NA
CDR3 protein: CSADRGQSTDTQYF
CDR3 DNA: TGCAGTGCGGACAGGGGCCAAAGCACAGATACGCAGTATTTT

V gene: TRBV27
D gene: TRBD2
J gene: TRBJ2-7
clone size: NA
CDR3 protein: CASSPGTSGSRACEQYF
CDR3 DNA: TGTGCCAGCAGTCCAGGGACTAGCGGGAGTCGAGCCTGCGAGCAGTACTTC

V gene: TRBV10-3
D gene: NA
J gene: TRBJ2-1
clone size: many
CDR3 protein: CAIKIGKNTNEQFF
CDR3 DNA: TGTGCCATCAAAATAGGGAAGAACACGAATGAGCAGTTCTTC

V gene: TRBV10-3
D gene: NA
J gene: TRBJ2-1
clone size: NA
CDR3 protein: CAISEAPTYNEQFF
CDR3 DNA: TGTGCCATCAGTGAGGCCCCGACCTACAATGAGCAGTTCTTC

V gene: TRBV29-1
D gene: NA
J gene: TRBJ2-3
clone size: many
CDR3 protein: CSVGGRNTDTQYF
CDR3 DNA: TGCAGCGTGGGGGGACGGAACACAGATACGCAGTATTTT

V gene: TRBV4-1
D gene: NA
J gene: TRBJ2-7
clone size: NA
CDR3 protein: CASGQDSLAPTYEQYF
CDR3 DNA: TGCGCCAGCGGCCAAGATTCCCTAGCACCCACCTACGAGCAGTACTTC

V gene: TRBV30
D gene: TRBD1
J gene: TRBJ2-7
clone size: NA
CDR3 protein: CAWSVGTGREQYF
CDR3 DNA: TGTGCCTGGAGTGTCGGGACAGGGCGCGAGCAGTACTTC

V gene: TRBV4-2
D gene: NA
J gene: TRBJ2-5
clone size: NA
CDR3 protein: CASSQEFQETQYF
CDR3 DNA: TGTGCCAGCAGCCAAGAATTCCAAGAGACCCAGTACTTC

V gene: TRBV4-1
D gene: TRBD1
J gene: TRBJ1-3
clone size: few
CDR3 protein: CASSQGQGFGNTIYF
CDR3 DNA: TGCGCCAGCAGCCAAGGACAGGGCTTTGGAAACACCATATATTTT

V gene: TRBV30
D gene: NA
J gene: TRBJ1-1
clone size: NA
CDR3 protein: CAWSAIVGWGNTEAFF
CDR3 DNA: TGTGCCTGGAGTGCGATAGTTGGCTGGGGGAACACTGAAGCTTTCTTT

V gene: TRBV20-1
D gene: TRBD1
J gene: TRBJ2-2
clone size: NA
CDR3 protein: CRARDRGDTGELFF
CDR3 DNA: TGCCGTGCCCGGGACAGGGGCGACACCGGGGAGCTGTTTTTT

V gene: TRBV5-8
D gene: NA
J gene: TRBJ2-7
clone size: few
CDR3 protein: CASATPYEQYF
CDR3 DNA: TGTGCCAGCGCCACTCCCTACGAGCAGTACTTC

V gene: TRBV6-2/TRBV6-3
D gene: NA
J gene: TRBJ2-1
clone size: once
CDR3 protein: CASSCSTGGVSSYNEQFF
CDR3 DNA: TGTGCCAGCAGTTGCTCGACGGGCGGGGTGAGCTCCTACAATGAGCAGTTCTTC

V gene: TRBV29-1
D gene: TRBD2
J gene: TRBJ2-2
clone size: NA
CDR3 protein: CSVGVTSANTGELFF
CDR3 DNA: TGCAGCGTTGGGGTGACTAGCGCTAACACCGGGGAGCTGTTTTTT

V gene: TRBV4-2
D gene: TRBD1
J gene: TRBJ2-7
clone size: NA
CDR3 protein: CASSQAGTGDYERYF
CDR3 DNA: TGTGCCAGCAGCCAGGCCGGGACAGGAGACTACGAGCGGTACTTC

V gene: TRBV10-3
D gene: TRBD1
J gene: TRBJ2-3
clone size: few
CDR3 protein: CAISEFRQGDTDTQYF
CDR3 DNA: TGTGCCATCAGTGAGTTCCGACAGGGGGATACAGATACGCAGTATTTT

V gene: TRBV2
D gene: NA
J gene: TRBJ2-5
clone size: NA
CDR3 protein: CASSDTSSQYF
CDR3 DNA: TGTGCCAGCAGCGATACTAGCTCCCAGTACTTC

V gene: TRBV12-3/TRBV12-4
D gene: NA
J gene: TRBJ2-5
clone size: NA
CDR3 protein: CASSLGNRETQYF
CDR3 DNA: TGTGCCAGCAGTTTGGGAAATCGGGAGACCCAGTACTTC